This T cell receptor (beta chain) derives from a study of patients and donors after allogeneic stem cell transplantation. This CDR3 is 16 amino acids long. Looked up from germline, CDR1 is MNHNS and CDR2 is SASEGT. The V and J ends lost 8 bases and 7 bases, in that order; junction bases with no gene match: 9. From the RT-PCR reads, TCRdb called clonotypes with MiXCR, one entry per CDR3 protein. This table holds about 960,000 distinct CDR3 sequences, about a sixth found once. There are a few counts of this clonotype. The TCR sequence derives from a human donor who was either an allogeneic HSCT recipient or a stem cell or donor lymphocyte infusion donor (not recorded which). It is not recorded whose cells these are; they may come from a transplant donor. This chain connects TRBV6-1 to TRBJ2-1; 15 positions agree with TRBD2. The sequencing input was blood, either unsorted or a sorted T cell fraction (not recorded which). The CDR3 protein is CASSRRGTSGRNEQFF. CDR3 bases: TGTGCCAGCTCCAGAAGGGGGACTAGCGGGAGGAATGAGCAGTTCTTC.